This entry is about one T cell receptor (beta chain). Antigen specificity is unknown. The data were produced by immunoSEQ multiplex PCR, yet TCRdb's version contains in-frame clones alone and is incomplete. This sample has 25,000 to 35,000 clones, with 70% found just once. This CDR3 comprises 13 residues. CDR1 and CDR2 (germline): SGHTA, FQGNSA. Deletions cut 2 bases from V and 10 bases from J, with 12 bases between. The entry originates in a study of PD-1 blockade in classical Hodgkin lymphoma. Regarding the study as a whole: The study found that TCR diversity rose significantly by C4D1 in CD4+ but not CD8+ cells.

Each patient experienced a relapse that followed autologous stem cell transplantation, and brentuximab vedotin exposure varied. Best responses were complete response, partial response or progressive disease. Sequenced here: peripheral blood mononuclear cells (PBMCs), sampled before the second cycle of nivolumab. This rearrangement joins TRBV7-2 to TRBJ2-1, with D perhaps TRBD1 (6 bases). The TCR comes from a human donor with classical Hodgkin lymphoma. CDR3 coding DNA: TGTGCCAGCAGCTTATTAAGTGGGGGCGAGCAGTTCTTC. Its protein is CASSLLSGGEQFF.